The 2 T cell receptor beta chains presented below share a single source sample, sequenced in a study of T-cell memory formation after mild COVID-19. TCRdb called the 5' RACE reads again in MiXCR, with one record for every CDR3 protein. The sample contains about 110,000 distinct CDR3 sequences, about 15% of which appear only once. The material sequenced was PBMCs or a T cell subset sorted from them (not recorded which). These TCRs come from an adult woman who had mild COVID-19 (a few samples of this study predate the infection). Cell type and time point are not known.

This clonotype was picked up a small number of times. CDR3: CASSYSAGDSYNEQFF. CDR3 DNA sequence: TGTGCCAGCAGTTATTCGGCTGGGGACTCCTACAATGAGCAGTTCTTC. The chain couples TRBV6-5 to TRBJ2-1; D gene unclear. The CDR3 runs 16 residues. V lost 3 bases and J lost 0, with 12 bases in between. The germline V gene has CDR1 MNHEY and CDR2 SVGAGI.

This clonotype has only a few counts. The V and J genes are TRBV29-1 and TRBJ2-1, with D possibly matching TRBD2 (6 bases). Germline V gene lookup returns CDR1 SQVTM and CDR2 ANQGSEA. Trimming removed 6 bases from V and 5 bases from J, with 17 bases in between. CDR3 length: 14 amino acids. CDR3 region: CSVEGITVNNEQFF. Written as DNA, the CDR3 is TGCAGCGTGGAGGGAATCACAGTCAACAATGAGCAGTTCTTC.